The 17 T cell receptor beta chains in this list originate from one sample, sequenced in a study of cytomegalovirus exposure and HLA in healthy donors. It was with 60 Vbeta and 13 Jbeta primers that the PCR ran. Profiling relied on immunoSEQ multiplex PCR, and the TCRdb table lists in-frame clones only, not all of them. Seen in this sample are around 50,000 clones; the ten most common clones hold 12%. The specimen sequenced was PBMCs. The receptor source for this set is a woman under 40 in good health and CMV-seropositive.

The V call is TRBV11-3, the J call TRBJ2-7, with TRBD1 matching 8 bases. V trimming: 5 bases; J trimming: 2 bases; junction bases outside the gene matches: 8. This CDR3 is built from 15 residues. Germline V gives CDR1 SGHNT, CDR2 YENEEA. The DNA of the CDR3 is TGTGCCAGCAGCCCTTGGACAGGGAATACCTACGAGCAGTACTTC. Its translation is CASSPWTGNTYEQYF.

The CDR3 DNA reads TGTGCCTCTAAGGGACATCTCAATGAGCAGTTCTTC. Protein sequence: CASKGHLNEQFF. The V gene is TRBV6-1, the J gene TRBJ2-1, with D possibly being TRBD1 (6 bases). Trimming stripped 11 bases from V and 6 bases from J, with 14 bases between. The V gene's germline CDR1 is MNHNS and CDR2 SASEGT. This CDR3 has 12 residues.

V gene TRBV6-5 combines with J gene TRBJ2-7, with 9 positions matching TRBD1. Trimming cost V 3 bases and J 5 bases; bases outside gene matches: 11. The CDR3 runs 16 residues. Germline CDR1 MNHEY, CDR2 SVGAGI. CDR3 in amino acids: CASSYRPGTGSDEQYF. As DNA, the CDR3 is TGTGCCAGCAGTTATCGTCCCGGGACAGGGTCCGACGAGCAGTACTTC.

The rearrangement links TRBV4-2 to TRBJ1-2; D possibly corresponds to TRBD1 (6 bases). Germline CDR1 reads LGHNA; CDR2 reads YNFKEQ. The CDR3 contains 15 residues. V was shortened by 1 base and J by 6 bases, with 15 bases between the two germline ends. CDR3 in DNA: TGTGCCAGCAGCCAAGGGGACACCCAGTATGATGGCTACACCTTC. Residues: CASSQGDTQYDGYTF.

The chain recombines TRBV5-1 with TRBJ1-1; a possible D gene is TRBD1 (5 bases). The CDR3 is 14 amino acids. Germline CDR1 SGHRS, CDR2 YFSETQ. The germline V and J ends were trimmed by 8 bases and 3 bases, with 17 bases remaining between them. This chain's CDR3 is CARASGPHDTEAFF. In DNA form, the CDR3 reads TGCGCCAGAGCCTCAGGGCCCCATGACACTGAAGCTTTCTTT.

This chain links TRBV18 with TRBJ2-7; D perhaps matches TRBD1 (6 bases). The V gene's germline CDR1 is KGHSH and CDR2 LQKENI. V was pared by 4 bases and J by 4 bases, with 11 bases between. The CDR3 runs 13 residues. The CDR3 region is CASSLQGSYEQYF. For the CDR3, the DNA is TGTGCCAGCTCACTACAGGGTTCGTACGAGCAGTACTTC. Full variable domain (outside the CDR3, taken from reference TRBV18 and TRBJ2-7): NAGVMQNPRHLVRRRGQEARLRCSPMKGHSHVYWYRQLPEEGLKFMVYLQKENIIDESGMPKERFSAEFPKEGPSILRIQQVVRGDSAAYFCASSLQGSYEQYFGPGTRLTVT.

The gene calls are TRBV30 and TRBJ1-4; 8 positions agree with TRBD1. Looked up from germline, CDR1 is GTSNPN and CDR2 is SVGIG (reference sequence). This CDR3 contains 14 residues. V lost 8 bases and J lost 7; bases outside the gene matches: 12. CDR3 sequence: CAGSTGGEGEKLFF. For the CDR3, the DNA is TGTGCCGGCTCAACAGGGGGAGAGGGTGAAAAACTGTTTTTT. Filled out from reference TRBV30 and TRBJ1-4, the complete variable domain reads SQTIHQWPATLVQPVGSPLSLECTVEGTSNPNLYWYRQAAGRGLQLLFYSVGIGQISSEVPQNLSASRPQDRQFILSSKKLLLSDSGFYLCAGSTGGEGEKLFFGSGTQLSVL.

The J gene is TRBJ2-3, the V gene TRBV2; D gene uncertain. Germline V gene lookup returns CDR1 SNHLY and CDR2 FYNNEI. This CDR3 has 15 amino acids. Between the trimmed V and J ends, which lost 5 bases and 0 bases, there was a span of 12 bases. CDR3 coding DNA: TGTGCCAGCAGTCCAGACACACCTAGCACAGATACGCAGTATTTT. It codes for CASSPDTPSTDTQYF. Full variable domain (rest looked up from reference TRBV2 and TRBJ2-3): EPEVTQTPSHQVTQMGQEVILRCVPISNHLYFYWYRQILGQKVEFLVSFYNNEISEKSEIFDDQFSVERPDGSNFTLKIRSTKLEDSAMYFCASSPDTPSTDTQYFGPGTRLTVL.

The rearrangement uses TRBV6-1 and TRBJ1-5; unclear D gene. The CDR3 has 14 amino acids. CDR1 MNHNS and CDR2 SASEGT come from the germline V gene. Trimming stripped 0 bases from V and 4 bases from J, with 7 bases between. CDR3 sequence (DNA): TGTGCCAGCAGTGAAGCGTCCCTTAATCAGCCCCAGCATTTT. It codes for CASSEASLNQPQHF.

This chain uses TRBV7-9 with TRBJ1-1; 11 nucleotides align to TRBD1. CDR1 is SEHNR and CDR2 is FQNEAQ in the germline V gene (reference sequence). V was clipped by 5 bases and J by 5 bases; unmatched bases: 10. CDR3 length equals 16 residues. CDR3 sequence (DNA): TGTGCCAGCAGCCCTCCACTCCGGGACAGGGGGACTGAAGCTTTCTTT. It translates to CASSPPLRDRGTEAFF.

The CDR3 is CASSPRQGAYEQYF. Here the CDR3 DNA reads TGCGCCAGCAGCCCGAGACAGGGGGCCTACGAGCAGTACTTC. The chain is built from TRBV5-1 and TRBJ2-7; 9 bases line up with TRBD1. Germline V gene lookup returns CDR1 SGHRS and CDR2 YFSETQ. J lost 2 bases, V lost 4 bases, and 4 bases had no gene match. The CDR3 contains 14 residues.

This chain joins TRBV5-1 and TRBJ2-7; TRBD1 is a possible D gene (8 bases). CDR1 and CDR2 (germline): SGHRS, YFSETQ. There are 14 residues in the CDR3. V gave up 4 bases and J gave up 3 bases, with 14 bases separating them. DNA of the CDR3: TGCGCCAGCAGCACGGACAGGGACTACTACGAGCAGTACTTC. Protein product: CASSTDRDYYEQYF.

The chain is built from TRBV19 and TRBJ2-3, with D unresolved. Per the germline V gene, CDR1 is LNHDA and CDR2 is SQIVND (reference sequence). V was pared by 4 bases and J by 2 bases, with 10 bases between. The CDR3 is 14 amino acids. CDR3 region: CASSTSYSTDTQYF. The CDR3 coding sequence is TGTGCCAGTAGTACATCCTACTCCACAGATACGCAGTATTTT.

This chain uses TRBV5-6 with TRBJ2-3, with 8 bases identical to TRBD1. The germline CDR1 and CDR2 sequences are SGHDT and YYEEEE. The CDR3 sequence is 18 residues long. After removal of 1 base from V and 4 bases from J, the junction contained 14 bases not matched to a gene. CDR3 in amino acids: CASSLSGEGRGLADTQYF. The CDR3 DNA sequence: TGTGCCAGCAGCTTGTCGGGAGAGGGCAGGGGGCTGGCAGATACGCAGTATTTT.

The chain combines TRBV18 with TRBJ1-6; no reliable D call. Germline CDR1 is KGHSH and CDR2 is LQKENI. The CDR3 consists of 14 residues. V was cut by 0 bases and J by 9 bases, with 9 bases left in between. The CDR3 is CASSPPSSGSPLHF. CDR3 nucleotide sequence: TGTGCCAGCTCACCACCTAGTAGTGGTTCACCCCTCCACTTT.

This chain connects TRBV9 to TRBJ2-7, with 10 bases matching TRBD2. CDR1 is SGDLS, CDR2 YYNGEE, per germline. The CDR3 is 14 residues long. The junction had 3 bases not matched to a gene; V was cut back by 3 bases and J by 3 bases. The CDR3 DNA sequence: TGTGCCAGCAGCGCTTTAGCGGGAGGCTACGAGCAGTACTTC. Encoded protein: CASSALAGGYEQYF.

CDR3 region: CASSGVAGGTDTQYF. The CDR3 DNA follows: TGTGCCAGTAGTGGGGTAGCGGGAGGGACAGATACGCAGTATTTT. The chain joins TRBV19 to TRBJ2-3; 11 bases map to TRBD2. This CDR3 spans 15 amino acids. The V and J ends lost 5 bases and 3 bases, in that order; junction bases with no gene match: 4. Germline V CDR1 and CDR2: LNHDA, SQIVND (reference sequence).